What follows are 20 T cell receptor beta chains derived from one specimen sequenced in a study of blood T cells in healthy people across ages. Sample-barcoded 5' priming and a J-beta primer mix drove a second PCR of roughly 7 to 11 cycles. One entry per CDR3 protein, called by TCRdb with MiXCR from the 5' RACE reads. The table lists over 700,000 distinct CDR3 sequences, around a quarter of them singletons. This same sample was also taken into another study, of T cells of mothers and their children.

The sample was blood. The receptors here all came from a boy aged 10-17 years in good health.

Points on this clonotype: The junction differs from germline at one of its ends, possibly a read error. The chain is built from TRBV28 and TRBJ2-6; D perhaps matches TRBD1 (5 bases). The CDR3 length is 14 residues. Germline V gene sequence: CDR1 MDHEN, CDR2 SYDVKM. As DNA, the CDR3 is TGTGCCAGCAGTTTCATATCTGGGGCCAACGTCCTGACCTTC. Its translation is CASSFISGANVLTF.

The CDR3 sequence: CASSRPSGSSYNEQFF. The CDR3 coding sequence is TGTGCCAGCAGCCGTCCTAGCGGGAGCTCCTACAATGAGCAGTTCTTC. The rearrangement uses TRBV13 and TRBJ2-1; 10 nucleotides align to TRBD2. CDR1 PRHDT and CDR2 FYEKMQ come from the germline V gene (reference sequence). Losses at the gene ends were 5 bases for V and 0 bases for J; bases not matched to a gene: 4. The CDR3 covers 16 residues.

This clonotype was counted once. One end of the junction does not line up with germline, which may come from a read error. This rearrangement joins TRBV4-2 to TRBJ2-5, with TRBD2 matching over 7 bases. Matching the DNA end better, TRBJ2-7 makes the J call doubtful. This CDR3 is 16 amino acids long. CDR1 is LGHNA, CDR2 YNFKEQ, per germline. CDR3 bases: TGTGTCAGCAGCCCCCTCCTAGCGGAGGTCCCCTACGAGCAGTACTTC. Translated: CVSSPLLAEVPYEQYF.

The rearrangement joins TRBV6-2 or TRBV6-3 to TRBJ2-5; D is perhaps TRBD1 or TRBD2 (7 bases each). The end of the DNA fits TRBJ2-7 better, so the J call may be wrong. The germline V gene encodes CDR1 MNHEY and CDR2 SVGEGT. This CDR3 comprises 13 residues. CDR3 coding DNA: TGTGCCAGCTCGGGGGGACAGTACTACGAGCAGTACTTC. Translation gives CASSGGQYYEQYF.

This clonotype was seen a handful of times. V gene TRBV20-1 combines with J gene TRBJ1-2; TRBD1 matches 8 bases. CDR1 is DFQATT, CDR2 SNEGSKA, per germline (reference sequence). The CDR3 is 13 amino acids. Trimming cost V 3 bases and J 9 bases; bases outside gene matches: 9. This CDR3 is CSASDGQGWSYTF. The CDR3 coding sequence is TGCAGTGCTAGTGACGGACAGGGCTGGAGCTACACCTTC.

The V call is TRBV28, the J call TRBJ2-1, with a weak D call TRBD2 (6 bases). Trimming stripped 6 bases from V and 7 bases from J, with 19 bases between. Germline values: CDR1 MDHEN, CDR2 SYDVKM. The CDR3 totals 15 residues. The chain's CDR3 is CASSYSGPVGNEQFF. DNA of the CDR3: TGTGCCAGCAGCTATAGCGGCCCCGTGGGTAATGAGCAGTTCTTC. Supplemented by reference TRBV28 and TRBJ2-1, the full variable domain reads DVKVTQSSRYLVKRTGEKVFLECVQDMDHENMFWYRQDPGLGLRLIYFSYDVKMKEKGDIPEGYSVSREKKERFSLILESASTNQTSMYLCASSYSGPVGNEQFFGPGTRLTVL.

The chain employs TRBV4-3 and TRBJ1-2; 8 bases align to TRBD1. The length of the CDR3 is 15 residues. J was trimmed by 5 bases and V by 3 bases; bases with no gene match: 8. Germline loops: CDR1 LGHNA, CDR2 YSLEER. In DNA, the CDR3 is TGCGCCAGCAGCCATGATACAGGGGGTGGGTATGGCTACACCTTC. It codes for CASSHDTGGGYGYTF.

A remark on this clonotype: The junction departs from the called germline gene at one end, perhaps through a read error. The chain links TRBV7-2 to TRBJ2-5; the match to TRBD2 covers 10 bases. Germline CDR1 SGHTA, CDR2 FQGNSA. The CDR3 is made up of 15 amino acids. The CDR3 bases are TGTGCCAGCGGCTTCCGACTAGCGGGCCAAGAGACCCAGTACTTC. The encoded protein is CASGFRLAGQETQYF. Full variable domain (outside the CDR3, taken from reference TRBV7-2 and TRBJ2-5): GAGVSQSPSNKVTEKGKDVELRCDPISGHTALYWYRQSLGQGLEFLIYFQGNSAPDKSGLPSDRFSAERTGGSVSTLTIQRTQQEDSAVYLCASGFRLAGQETQYFGPGTRLLVL.

This clonotype has just a few counts. The chain is built from TRBV13 and TRBJ1-2; 7 bases line up with TRBD1. The ends lost 4 bases at V and 0 bases at J; junction bases unmatched: 11. The CDR3 spans 17 residues. The V gene's germline CDR1 is PRHDT and CDR2 FYEKMQ (reference sequence). The CDR3 loop reads CASSSGTAIDANYGYTF. The CDR3 DNA follows: TGTGCCAGCAGCTCCGGGACAGCTATCGACGCTAACTATGGCTACACCTTC.

This rearrangement joins TRBV7-9 to TRBJ2-3; D call uncertain. This CDR3 spans 13 amino acids. The V end was cut by 5 bases, the J end by 4 bases, with 10 bases between. From germline, CDR1 is SEHNR and CDR2 FQNEAQ (reference sequence). The CDR3 nucleotides are TGTGCCAGCAGCCCTAGTACGGCAGATACGCAGTATTTT. Amino acid sequence: CASSPSTADTQYF. The full variable domain, rest sourced from reference TRBV7-9 and TRBJ2-3, is DTGVSQNPRHKITKRGQNVTFRCDPISEHNRLYWYRQTLGQGPEFLTYFQNEAQLEKSRLLSDRFSAERPKGSFSTLEIQRTEQGDSAMYLCASSPSTADTQYFGPGTRLTVL.

The genes are TRBV15 and TRBJ1-4; no firm D call. The germline V gene has CDR1 LNHNV and CDR2 YYDKDF (reference sequence). The V end lost 1 base, the J end lost 13 bases, and 13 bases lay between the germline ends. The CDR3 has 13 residues. The CDR3 loop is CATSRALTLRLFF. In DNA form, the CDR3 reads TGTGCCACCAGCAGAGCTCTTACCCTACGACTGTTTTTT.

The chain has TRBV7-2 and TRBJ1-3, with 11 bases aligning to TRBD1. V shed 6 bases and J 2 bases; nucleotides not matched to a gene: 6. This CDR3 comprises 16 residues. Germline V gene sequence: CDR1 SGHTA, CDR2 FQGNSA. CDR3 region: CASRLTGQGAGNTIYF. DNA of the CDR3: TGTGCCAGCAGATTAACGGGACAGGGGGCTGGAAACACCATATATTTT.

This clonotype was seen a handful of times. This rearrangement joins TRBV7-6 to TRBJ2-1; D is perhaps TRBD1 (7 bases). This CDR3 comprises 14 residues. CDR1 SGHVS and CDR2 FNYEAQ come from the germline V gene. V was clipped by 5 bases and J by 8 bases, with 16 bases between them. CDR3: CASSRDRDWHEQFF. In DNA, the CDR3 is TGTGCCAGCAGCCGAGACAGGGACTGGCATGAGCAGTTCTTC. The whole variable domain, remainder taken from reference TRBV7-6 and TRBJ2-1, is GAGVSQSPRYKVTKRGQDVALRCDPISGHVSLYWYRQALGQGPEFLTYFNYEAQQDKSGLPNDRFSAERPEGSISTLTIQRTEQRDSAMYRCASSRDRDWHEQFFGPGTRLTVL.

This clonotype showed up just a few times. V and J are TRBV5-1 and TRBJ2-5; D possibly matches TRBD1 or TRBD2 (5 bases each). The CDR3 extends over 14 amino acids. The ends were cut back, 6 bases at V and 2 bases at J, with 14 bases in the middle. In germline, CDR1 is SGHRS, CDR2 YFSETQ. As DNA, the CDR3 is TGCGCCAGCACACGGGACGGACGACAAGAGACCCAGTACTTC. Amino acids: CASTRDGRQETQYF.

This rearrangement joins TRBV5-1 to TRBJ2-4, with D possibly being TRBD1 or TRBD2 (5 bases each). The germline CDR1 and CDR2 sequences are SGHRS and YFSETQ. Trimming pared 4 bases from V and 9 bases from J, leaving 17 bases between. There are 14 residues in the CDR3. CDR3 residues: CASSTTGTSSIQYF. The CDR3 DNA reads TGCGCCAGCAGCACAACCGGGACCTCGAGCATTCAGTACTTC. Together with reference TRBV5-1 and TRBJ2-4, the CDR3 gives the full variable domain: KAGVTQTPRYLIKTRGQQVTLSCSPISGHRSVSWYQQTPGQGLQFLFEYFSETQRNKGNFPGRFSGRQFSNSRSEMNVSTLELGDSALYLCASSTTGTSSIQYFGAGTRLSVL.

V and J are TRBV6-5 and TRBJ2-5; D is perhaps TRBD2 (6 bases). The CDR3 runs 14 residues. Trimming removed 8 bases at V and 4 bases at J, with 17 bases between. The V gene's germline CDR1 is MNHEY and CDR2 SVGAGI. CDR3 in amino acids: CASGSGGVPETQYF. In DNA, the CDR3 is TGTGCCAGCGGCAGTGGCGGGGTCCCAGAGACCCAGTACTTC.

The chain links TRBV20-1 to TRBJ2-5, with D tentatively TRBD1 or TRBD2 (5 bases each). Germline CDR1 is DFQATT and CDR2 is SNEGSKA (reference sequence). V shed 0 bases and J shed 4 bases, with 18 bases lying between them. This CDR3 has 16 amino acids. CDR3 coding DNA: TGCAGTGCTAGAGATTCCGGGACGTCGGTGGGAGAGACCCAGTACTTC. Residues: CSARDSGTSVGETQYF.

The chain is built from TRBV7-9 and TRBJ1-6; tentatively, D is TRBD1 (5 bases). Trimming pared 7 bases from V and 3 bases from J, leaving 13 bases between. The CDR3 totals 15 residues. CDR1 is SEHNR, CDR2 FQNEAQ, per germline (reference sequence). Here the CDR3 DNA reads TGTGCCAGCATGGGGCAGAACCACTATAATTCACCCCTCCACTTT. It specifies CASMGQNHYNSPLHF. The whole variable domain, remainder taken from reference TRBV7-9 and TRBJ1-6, is DTGVSQNPRHKITKRGQNVTFRCDPISEHNRLYWYRQTLGQGPEFLTYFQNEAQLEKSRLLSDRFSAERPKGSFSTLEIQRTEQGDSAMYLCASMGQNHYNSPLHFGNGTRLTVT.

The chain is built from TRBV28 and TRBJ1-5, with TRBD1 matching over 8 bases. Germline CDR1 and CDR2: MDHEN and SYDVKM. This CDR3 is 14 amino acids long. V was pared by 6 bases and J by 5 bases, with 6 bases of the junction left unmatched. CDR3 sequence: CASRSQGAHQPQHF. For the CDR3, the DNA is TGTGCCAGCAGATCTCAGGGGGCTCATCAGCCCCAGCATTTT.

The J gene is TRBJ2-5, the V gene TRBV24-1; 7 bases line up with TRBD2. Germline V gives CDR1 KGHDR, CDR2 SFDVKD. The CDR3 length is 15 residues. V was clipped by 5 bases and J by 4 bases; unmatched bases: 9. CDR3 sequence (DNA): TGTGCCACCAGTGCCCCGACTAGCAACGTAGAGACCCAGTACTTC. This translates into CATSAPTSNVETQYF.